A single sample gave rise to the 32 T cell receptor beta chains below, sequenced in a study of tumor and adjacent non-tumor tissue in lung cancer. RNA was extracted from bulk tissue without any cell sorting. This non-tumor lung sample came from over 3 cm beyond the tumor edge. TCRbeta libraries were built with three rounds of nested PCR, modified from ARM-PCR. TCRdb re-called the multiplex PCR reads through MiXCR, storing one row per CDR3 protein. The sample carries roughly 120,000 distinct CDR3 sequences, about 61% recorded once. The specimen was distant non-tumor lung tissue. These receptors were collected from a man in his fifties or sixties with non-small cell lung cancer.

The V and J genes are TRBV30 and TRBJ2-6; 7 nucleotides match TRBD2. CDR1 and CDR2 (germline): GTSNPN, SVGIG (reference sequence). The CDR3 totals 15 residues. Losses at the gene ends were 4 bases for V and 4 bases for J; bases not matched to a gene: 7. The CDR3 protein is CAWILGGSGANVLTF. CDR3 nucleotide sequence: TGTGCCTGGATTCTCGGGGGGTCCGGGGCCAACGTCCTGACTTTC.

This clonotype has only a few counts. A much bigger clone sits one base away, suggesting this may be a read error. J is TRBJ2-7 and V is TRBV6-1; 9 nucleotides align to TRBD2. The CDR3 consists of 14 residues. Germline CDR1 MNHNS, CDR2 SASEGT. Here the CDR3 reads CVSRNSGLAPEQYF. The DNA for the CDR3 is TGTGTCAGCAGAAATTCGGGACTAGCCCCCGAGCAGTACTTC.

The V call is TRBV28, the J call TRBJ2-1; 12 bases map to TRBD2. Germline V lookup: CDR1 MDHEN, CDR2 SYDVKM. After removal of 10 bases from V and 2 bases from J, the junction contained 9 bases not matched to a gene. The CDR3 extends over 16 amino acids. The CDR3 here is CATKPASGRAYNEQFF. CDR3 nucleotides: TGTGCCACCAAACCGGCTAGCGGGAGGGCCTACAATGAGCAGTTCTTC.

This clonotype was recorded at least ten times. The V call is TRBV2, the J call TRBJ2-5; 11 nucleotides agree with TRBD2. Germline CDR1 reads SNHLY; CDR2 reads FYNNEI. V shed 6 bases, J shed 2 bases, and the junction held 5 bases outside the gene matches. The CDR3 runs 15 residues. This CDR3 reads CASRGLAGQQETQYF. The CDR3 DNA sequence: TGTGCCAGCAGAGGACTAGCGGGCCAACAAGAGACCCAGTACTTC. The full variable domain, rest sourced from reference TRBV2 and TRBJ2-5, is EPEVTQTPSHQVTQMGQEVILRCVPISNHLYFYWYRQILGQKVEFLVSFYNNEISEKSEIFDDQFSVERPDGSNFTLKIRSTKLEDSAMYFCASRGLAGQQETQYFGPGTRLLVL.

Of note for this clonotype: A much larger clone differs by one base, so this may be a read error. The chain has TRBV16 and TRBJ1-5; D unclear. V lost 2 bases and J lost 3, with 8 bases in between. This CDR3 has 14 amino acids. Looked up from germline, CDR1 is KGHSY and CDR2 is FQNENV. The CDR3 region has the DNA TGTGCCAGCAGCCAAAATGGGGACAATCAGCCCCAGCATTTT. Translating gives CASSQNGDNQPQHF.

Concerning this clonotype itself: One junction end disagrees with the germline gene, perhaps due to a read error. V gene TRBV11-2 combines with J gene TRBJ2-3, with D uncertain. CDR1 is SGHAT, CDR2 FQNNGV, per germline. This CDR3 has 15 residues. CDR3: CASNLTYPNTDTHYF. The CDR3 region has the DNA TGTGCCAGCAACTTAACCTACCCGAACACAGATACGCACTATTTT.

A note on this clonotype: Given a much more abundant clone one base away, this may be a read error. The chain links TRBV4-2 to TRBJ2-1; possibly TRBD1 for D (6 bases). The CDR3 consists of 16 residues. Germline V lookup: CDR1 LGHNA, CDR2 YNFKEQ. The CDR3 bases are TGTGCCAGCAGCCAAGCACAGGGTCCTGAGGCAAATGGGCAGTTCTTC. As protein: CASSQAQGPEANGQFF.

The chain employs TRBV5-1 and TRBJ2-1, with TRBD2 identical over 7 bases. The CDR3 is made up of 15 amino acids. V dropped 4 bases and J dropped 8; count of bases not matched to a gene: 12. Germline V gene data show CDR1 as SGHRS and CDR2 as YFSETQ. CDR3 sequence (DNA): TGCGCCAGCAGCCCAGGACTAGTGGAATCCTATGAGCAGTTCTTC. Translating it yields CASSPGLVESYEQFF.

A note on this clonotype: The junction and the germline gene differ at one end; a read error may be behind it. J is TRBJ2-1 and V is TRBV11-2; D may match TRBD1 or TRBD2 (5 bases each). Per germline, CDR1 SGHAT and CDR2 FQNNGV. The CDR3 contains 17 residues. The CDR3 region is CASSLMGELPYRGEQFF. The CDR3 bases are TGTGCCAGCAGCTTAATGGGGGAACTGCCTTATCGAGGGGAGCAATTCTTC.

Points on this clonotype: Mismatch with germline at one junction end may stem from a read error. V and J are TRBV6-2 or TRBV6-3 and TRBJ2-5; D might be TRBD1 or TRBD2, each matching 5 bases. CDR3 length equals 12 residues. The germline V gene has CDR1 MNHEY and CDR2 SVGEGT. CDR3 nucleotides: TGTGCCAGCATCGGACTCAGGGAGACCCAGTACTTT. This encodes CASIGLRETQYF.

In its sample, this clonotype was seen once. A read error may account for a junction end that differs from germline. The V and J genes are TRBV4-2 and TRBJ2-1; no firm D call. The germline V gene encodes CDR1 LGHNA and CDR2 YNFKEQ. This CDR3 is 14 amino acids long. The CDR3 region is CASSPTRKDNEQFF. CDR3 sequence (DNA): TGCGCCAGCAGCCCCACGCGCAAGGACAATGAGCAGTTCTTC.

This clonotype was picked up many times. This CDR3 reads CASSFGPAQPQHF. CDR3 nucleotide sequence: TGTGCCAGCAGCTTCGGTCCTGCTCAGCCCCAGCATTTT. The gene calls are TRBV7-8 and TRBJ1-5; D is ambiguous. Germline lookup yields CDR1 SGHVS and CDR2 FQNEAQ. The CDR3 is made up of 13 amino acids. Trimming took 3 bases from V and 6 from J, leaving 9 bases between them. The whole variable domain, remainder taken from reference TRBV7-8 and TRBJ1-5, is GAGVSQSPRYKVAKRGQDVALRCDPISGHVSLFWYQQALGQGPEFLTYFQNEAQLDKSGLPSDRFFAERPEGSVSTLKIQRTQQEDSAVYLCASSFGPAQPQHFGDGTRLSIL.

The chain couples TRBV5-4 to TRBJ1-4; D unresolved. Trimming shortened V by 0 bases and J by 12 bases, and 18 bases separated the two germline ends. From germline, CDR1 is SGHNT and CDR2 YYREEE (reference sequence). This CDR3 comprises 15 residues. CDR3 in amino acids: CASSLDLNTHPELFF. CDR3 sequence (DNA): TGTGCCAGCAGCTTGGACCTGAACACTCATCCCGAACTGTTTTTT.

As regards this clonotype: It may be a read error: a sequence one base away is much more abundant. The chain couples TRBV7-8 to TRBJ2-7; tentatively, D is TRBD2 (6 bases). Germline CDR1 reads SGHVS; CDR2 reads FQNEAQ. The V gene lost 1 base and the J gene lost 10 bases, with 14 bases spanning the gap. CDR3 length equals 13 residues. The CDR3 loop reads CASSLDRGGDQYF. In DNA, the CDR3 is TGTGCCAGCAGCTTAGATCGGGGAGGCGATCAGTACTTC.

The rearrangement links TRBV6-2 or TRBV6-3 to TRBJ2-2; tentatively, D is TRBD1 (6 bases). Germline loops: CDR1 MNHEY, CDR2 SVGEGT. The CDR3 is 13 residues long. Trimming cost V 8 bases and J 1 base, with 8 bases left between them. CDR3 sequence (DNA): TGTGCCAGCCCGGGACAGAACACCGGGGAGCTGTTTTTT. Its translation is CASPGQNTGELFF.

Details on this clonotype: One end of the junction does not line up with germline, which may come from a read error. The chain employs TRBV14 and TRBJ2-1; D may be TRBD1 (5 bases). The CDR3 sequence is 13 residues long. Germline CDR1 reads SGHDN; CDR2 reads FVKESK. For the CDR3, the DNA is TGTGCCAGCAGCCAAGATGCTTTGGGGCTGCCGCTCTTC. Amino acid sequence: CASSQDALGLPLF.

The rearrangement joins TRBV11-3 to TRBJ2-7; TRBD2 matches at 9 bases. This CDR3 region has 15 residues. CDR1 is SGHNT and CDR2 is YENEEA in the germline V gene. After removal of 9 bases from V and 3 bases from J, the junction contained 12 bases not matched to a gene. The CDR3 loop is CASRRASGNIYEQYF. DNA for the CDR3: TGTGCCAGTAGGAGGGCTAGCGGGAACATCTACGAGCAGTACTTC.

In the case of this clonotype: Possible read error: a much larger clone is one base away. The chain is built from TRBV5-4 and TRBJ2-5; a weak D match, TRBD1 (5 bases). CDR1 is SGHNT and CDR2 is YYREEE in the germline V gene (reference sequence). The CDR3 extends over 14 amino acids. The CDR3 reads CASSLALGEETQCF. In DNA, the CDR3 is TGTGCCAGCAGCTTGGCTCTAGGGGAAGAGACCCAGTGCTTC. Drawing the rest from reference TRBV5-4 and TRBJ2-5, the complete variable domain is ETGVTQSPTHLIKTRGQQVTLRCSSQSGHNTVSWYQQALGQGPQFIFQYYREEENGRGNFPPRFSGLQFPNYSSELNVNALELDDSALYLCASSLALGEETQCFGPGTRLLVL.

Remarks on this clonotype: An end of the junction does not agree with germline; a read error may underlie this. The V gene is TRBV6-6, the J gene TRBJ1-5; 7 nucleotides agree with TRBD1. Germline assignment: CDR1 MNHNY and CDR2 SVGAGI (reference sequence). This CDR3 region has 13 residues. This CDR3 is CASRDRVQQSKHF. The CDR3, as DNA: TGTGCCAGCAGAGACAGGGTGCAGCAGTCCAAGCACTTT.

This clonotype was seen a few times. A much larger clone differs by one base, so this may be a read error. This rearrangement joins TRBV12-3 or TRBV12-4 to TRBJ1-2; the D is unclear. The CDR3 is 14 amino acids. V was cut by 3 bases and J by 7 bases, with 15 bases left in between. CDR3 amino acids: CASSFLSRDRGYTF. The CDR3 DNA sequence: TGTGCCAGCAGTTTTTTATCAAGGGATCGTGGCTACACCTTC.

Concerning this clonotype itself: Here the CDR3 omits its conserved ending phenylalanine or tryptophan, so a read error is the likely source. The chain has TRBV11-3 and TRBJ1-1; unclear D gene. Germline assignment: CDR1 SGHNT and CDR2 YENEEA. V gave up 3 bases and J gave up 2 bases, with 7 bases separating them. This CDR3 contains 13 residues. CDR3 in DNA: TGTGCCAGCAGCTTCCTGATCAACACTGAAGCTTTCTAT. Its translation: CASSFLINTEAFY.

Remarks on this clonotype: Given a much more abundant clone one base away, this may be a read error. The gene calls are TRBV4-3 and TRBJ2-1; 10 nucleotides agree with TRBD1. This CDR3 region has 16 residues. V lost 5 bases and J lost 9; bases outside the gene matches: 13. CDR1 and CDR2 (germline): LGHNA, YSLEER. Written as DNA, the CDR3 is TGCGCCAGCAGCGAATCCGGGACAGGGGTTCTTAGTGAGCAGTTCTTC. This gives the protein CASSESGTGVLSEQFF.

Regarding this clonotype: This clone may be a read error of a much larger clone one base away. The chain is built from TRBV25-1 and TRBJ2-7; D is ambiguous. Trimming pared 4 bases from V and 0 bases from J, leaving 10 bases between. The CDR3 sequence is 14 residues long. Germline lookup yields CDR1 MGHDK and CDR2 SYGVNS. The CDR3 bases are TGTGCCAGCAGTGTAGTGTCCAGCTCCTACGAGCAGTACTTC. Protein product: CASSVVSSSYEQYF.

A remark on this clonotype: The CDR3 does not close with the conserved phenylalanine or tryptophan, likely indicating a read error. The DNA is omitted, as the CDR3 cannot be located on it reliably, and the CDR3 follows TCRdb's listing. The V and J genes are TRBV29-1 and TRBJ2-1. 14 amino acids form the CDR3, both terminal residues included. Germline V gene lookup returns CDR1 SQVTM and CDR2 ANQGSEA. This chain's CDR3 is CSSDGRSSYNEHFL.

This clonotype was observed a handful of times. This may come from a read error, since a much larger clone is one base off. The V call is TRBV6-5, the J call TRBJ2-1; tentatively, D is TRBD1 (6 bases). Per germline, CDR1 MNHEY and CDR2 SVGAGI. This CDR3 has 15 residues. DNA for the CDR3: TGTGCCAGCAGTTCTGACAGGCCCTCCTACAATGAGCAGTCCTTC. As protein: CASSSDRPSYNEQSF.

The V gene is TRBV6-5, the J gene TRBJ1-1; 7 bases are a match to TRBD1. The CDR3 is 18 residues long. V was pared by 4 bases and J by 5 bases, with 19 bases of the junction left unmatched. Germline loops: CDR1 MNHEY, CDR2 SVGAGI. CDR3 residues: CASSLLLGQAGSGTEAFF. CDR3 nucleotide sequence: TGTGCCAGCAGTTTACTACTAGGACAGGCGGGAAGTGGTACTGAAGCTTTCTTT.

With respect to this clonotype: The conserved final phenylalanine or tryptophan is absent from the CDR3, which likely points to a read error. The chain has TRBV4-1 and TRBJ2-7; D is uncertain. Germline V gene data show CDR1 as MGHRA and CDR2 as YSYEKL. The CDR3 consists of 16 residues. CDR3: CASNQDPSPPHYEQYL. In DNA, the CDR3 is TGCGCCAGCAACCAAGACCCCTCCCCTCCACATTACGAGCAGTACCTC.

This chain connects TRBV20-1 to TRBJ1-5; TRBD1 matches at 10 bases. The germline CDR1 and CDR2 sequences are DFQATT and SNEGSKA (reference sequence). The junction had 14 bases not matched to a gene; V was cut back by 5 bases and J by 1 base. The CDR3 contains 18 residues. This CDR3 is CSAGGGTGVGLSNQPQHF. CDR3 bases: TGCAGTGCTGGAGGAGGGACAGGGGTTGGGCTAAGCAATCAGCCCCAGCATTTT.

This clonotype appeared a single time. The V gene is TRBV29-1, the J gene TRBJ1-1; no definite D call. Germline values: CDR1 SQVTM, CDR2 ANQGSEA. This CDR3 comprises 16 residues. V was shortened by 4 bases and J by 5 bases, with 23 bases between the two germline ends. The CDR3 here is CSVGKAWVGIETEAFF. CDR3 in DNA: TGCAGCGTTGGGAAAGCATGGGTGGGAATTGAGACTGAAGCTTTCTTT.

About this clonotype: The conserved phenylalanine or tryptophan normally closing the CDR3 is absent here, so this likely arose from a read error. The DNA is left out, because the CDR3 cannot be placed on it with certainty; the CDR3 is given as TCRdb lists it. V and J are TRBV6-2 or TRBV6-3 and TRBJ2-1. The CDR3 numbers 12 amino acids, ends counted. Per germline, CDR1 MNHEY and CDR2 SVGEGT. This chain's CDR3 is CASSFTNNEQLL.

With respect to this clonotype: The conserved closing phenylalanine or tryptophan is absent in this CDR3, likely reflecting a read error. The DNA is left out, because the CDR3 cannot be placed on it with certainty; the CDR3 is given as TCRdb lists it. The genes are TRBV10-3 and TRBJ2-1. Inclusive of both ends, the CDR3 amounts to 15 amino acids. Germline V gene data show CDR1 as ENHRY and CDR2 as SYGVKD. CDR3 sequence reads: CAISDTQSSYNEQFL.

In the case of this clonotype: A much larger clone lies a single base off, so this may be a read error. V gene TRBV5-6 combines with J gene TRBJ2-1, with 10 bases fitting TRBD1. V dropped 4 bases and J dropped 7; count of bases not matched to a gene: 11. Germline-derived CDR1 and CDR2 are SGHDT and YYEEEE. This CDR3 contains 16 residues. The CDR3 nucleotides are TGTGCCAGCAGCATCCCCGGGACAGGGGTGACAAATGAGCAGTTCTTC. Its translation: CASSIPGTGVTNEQFF.